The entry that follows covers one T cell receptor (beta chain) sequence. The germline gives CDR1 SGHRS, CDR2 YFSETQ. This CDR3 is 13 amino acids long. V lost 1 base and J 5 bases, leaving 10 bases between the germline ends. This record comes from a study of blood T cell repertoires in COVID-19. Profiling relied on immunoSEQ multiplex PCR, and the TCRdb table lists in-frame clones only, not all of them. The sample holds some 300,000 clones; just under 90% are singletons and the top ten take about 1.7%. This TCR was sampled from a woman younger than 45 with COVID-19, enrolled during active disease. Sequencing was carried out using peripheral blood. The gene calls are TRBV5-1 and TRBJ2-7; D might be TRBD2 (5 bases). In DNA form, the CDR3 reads TGCGCCAGCAGCTTGTCGTCGAGGGACGAGCAGTACTTC. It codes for CASSLSSRDEQYF.